Each of the 18 T cell receptor beta chains below was sequenced from the same sample in a study of blood T cell repertoires in COVID-19. Clones were read by immunoSEQ multiplex PCR, and TCRdb kept only the in-frame ones, dropping some. The sample has 250,000 to 300,000 clones; 80% to 85% are singletons. Sequenced sample: PBMCs or T cells enriched from blood (not recorded which). Receptors originate from a man aged 50 to 60 who had recovered from COVID-19.

The rearrangement uses TRBV9 and TRBJ2-1; no firm D call. The V end was cut by 0 bases, the J end by 5 bases, with 15 bases between. Germline V CDR1 and CDR2: SGDLS, YYNGEE. The CDR3 covers 16 residues. The CDR3 reads CASSVVPPPIHNEQFF. The CDR3 DNA sequence: TGTGCCAGCAGCGTAGTTCCCCCCCCTATCCACAATGAGCAGTTCTTC. Combining the CDR3 with reference TRBV9 and TRBJ2-1 gives the whole variable domain DSGVTQTPKHLITATGQRVTLRCSPRSGDLSVYWYQQSLDQGLQFLIQYYNGEERAKGNILERFSAQQFPDLHSELNLSSLELGDSALYFCASSVVPPPIHNEQFFGPGTRLTVL.

This chain connects TRBV9 to TRBJ2-5; D possibly corresponds to TRBD2 (6 bases). The V gene's germline CDR1 is SGDLS and CDR2 YYNGEE. Trimming removed 0 bases at V and 7 bases at J, with 13 bases between. The CDR3 length is 14 residues. CDR3 in amino acids: CASSVGTIRGTQYF. The CDR3 DNA follows: TGTGCCAGCAGCGTAGGGACTATCCGAGGGACCCAGTACTTC.

This chain links TRBV27 with TRBJ1-2; 8 bases are a match to TRBD1. This CDR3 spans 13 amino acids. Germline V gene data show CDR1 as MNHEY and CDR2 as SMNVEV (reference sequence). The V segment lost 5 bases and the J segment 7 bases; nucleotides outside the gene matches: 6. DNA for the CDR3: TGTGCCAGCAGTAAATCAGGGGGCCTTGGCTACACCTTC. Translated, it gives CASSKSGGLGYTF.

This chain links TRBV6-5 with TRBJ1-3; a weak D match, TRBD1 (5 bases). CDR3 length: 11 residues. CDR1 and CDR2 from the germline V gene are MNHEY and SVGAGI. V shed 10 bases and J shed 4 bases, with 8 bases lying between them. CDR3 bases: TGTGCCACTAGGACAGGAAACACCATATATTTT. It yields the protein CATRTGNTIYF.

The chain is built from TRBV15 and TRBJ2-7, with TRBD2 identical over 7 bases. The V gene end was trimmed by 2 bases and the J gene end by 0 bases; junction bases not matched to a gene: 4. The CDR3 runs to 15 residues. Germline V gene data show CDR1 as LNHNV and CDR2 as YYDKDF (reference sequence). Written as DNA, the CDR3 is TGTGCCACCAGCAGATTAGCGGGTAGCTCCTACGAGCAGTACTTC. It translates to CATSRLAGSSYEQYF.

V is TRBV27 and J is TRBJ1-1, with 10 nucleotides matching TRBD1. V lost 6 bases, J lost 5 bases, and 6 bases stayed unmatched. CDR1 MNHEY and CDR2 SMNVEV come from the germline V gene (reference sequence). This CDR3 comprises 14 residues. DNA for the CDR3: TGTGCCAGCAGGGTCCGGGACAGGGGAACTGAAGCTTTCTTT. It specifies CASRVRDRGTEAFF.

The chain recombines TRBV5-6 with TRBJ1-4, with D perhaps TRBD1 (5 bases). This CDR3 has 17 residues. Germline assignment: CDR1 SGHDT and CDR2 YYEEEE. The V and J ends lost 1 base and 1 base respectively, with 14 bases between them. Here the CDR3 reads CASSLSLDRRTNEKLFF. CDR3 bases: TGTGCCAGCAGCTTGTCGCTCGACAGAAGAACTAATGAAAAACTGTTTTTT.

The genes are TRBV5-1 and TRBJ2-7; a weak D match, TRBD1 (5 bases). Germline V lookup: CDR1 SGHRS, CDR2 YFSETQ. CDR3 length: 14 amino acids. Trimming removed 2 bases from V and 6 bases from J, with 15 bases in between. CDR3 in amino acids: CASSLTPRGIEQYF. The CDR3 DNA sequence: TGCGCCAGCAGCTTAACCCCAAGGGGAATCGAGCAGTACTTC.

The chain is built from TRBV7-3 and TRBJ2-2; D is perhaps TRBD2 (5 bases). The CDR3 spans 16 residues. Germline lookup yields CDR1 SGHTA and CDR2 FQGTGA. Trimming shortened V by 4 bases and J by 1 base, and 13 bases separated the two germline ends. CDR3 nucleotides: TGTGCCAGCAGCTCCTGGGGAGCTGGGAACACCGGGGAGCTGTTTTTT. Its translation is CASSSWGAGNTGELFF.

This rearrangement joins TRBV6-1 to TRBJ1-2; a weak D match, TRBD1 (5 bases). Germline values: CDR1 MNHNS, CDR2 SASEGT. There are 15 residues in the CDR3. Trimming cost V 0 bases and J 6 bases, with 14 bases left between them. In DNA form, the CDR3 reads TGTGCCAGCAGTGAAGCAGGGGCCAGTTCGCATGGCTACACCTTC. Protein product: CASSEAGASSHGYTF.

This chain links TRBV5-1 with TRBJ1-1, with 7 bases fitting TRBD1. The V segment lost 0 bases and the J segment 3 bases; nucleotides outside the gene matches: 5. Germline-derived CDR1 and CDR2 are SGHRS and YFSETQ. CDR3 length: 15 amino acids. CDR3 sequence: CASSLGDREYTEAFF. CDR3 nucleotides: TGCGCCAGCAGCTTGGGTGACAGGGAGTACACTGAAGCTTTCTTT.

This sequence joins TRBV7-6 and TRBJ1-1; 8 bases are shared with TRBD1. This CDR3 has 15 amino acids. Germline trimming cut 4 bases from V and 5 bases from J; bases unmatched to any gene: 9. Per the germline V gene, CDR1 is SGHVS and CDR2 is FNYEAQ. The CDR3 protein is CASSSRQGASTEAFF. The CDR3 region has the DNA TGTGCCAGCAGCTCGAGGCAGGGGGCAAGTACTGAAGCTTTCTTT.

The J gene is TRBJ2-5, the V gene TRBV6-2 or TRBV6-3; TRBD1 matches 8 bases. The CDR3 length is 14 residues. In germline, CDR1 is MNHEY, CDR2 SVGEGT. V gave up 5 bases and J gave up 0 bases; unmatched junction bases: 2. The CDR3 reads CASSPGGNQETQYF. CDR3 in DNA: TGTGCCAGCAGTCCAGGGGGCAACCAAGAGACCCAGTACTTC.

The chain recombines TRBV19 with TRBJ2-7, with 7 nucleotides matching TRBD1. V gave up 4 bases and J gave up 2 bases; unmatched junction bases: 11. The CDR3 is 16 amino acids. CDR1 and CDR2 (germline): LNHDA, SQIVND (reference sequence). CDR3 in amino acids: CASSKGARGRTYEQYF. The CDR3, as DNA: TGTGCCAGTAGTAAGGGGGCTCGGGGTAGGACCTACGAGCAGTACTTC. Complete variable domain (other parts from reference TRBV19 and TRBJ2-7): DGGITQSPKYLFRKEGQNVTLSCEQNLNHDAMYWYRQDPGQGLRLIYYSQIVNDFQKGDIAEGYSVSREKKESFPLTVTSAQKNPTAFYLCASSKGARGRTYEQYFGPGTRLTVT.

This chain uses TRBV20-1 with TRBJ1-5; a possible D gene is TRBD1 (6 bases). The germline gives CDR1 DFQATT, CDR2 SNEGSKA (reference sequence). Between the trimmed V and J ends, which lost 5 bases and 6 bases, there was a span of 14 bases. CDR3 length: 13 amino acids. In nucleotides, the CDR3 is TGCAGTGCTGGTGGAAGGGGGGGTCAGCCCCAGCATTTT. This sequence encodes CSAGGRGGQPQHF.

V is TRBV6-5 and J is TRBJ2-3; 9 nucleotides agree with TRBD1. Germline V gives CDR1 MNHEY, CDR2 SVGAGI. The ends lost 4 bases at V and 7 bases at J; junction bases unmatched: 6. The CDR3 is 14 residues long. The chain's CDR3 is CASSSGTGRYTQYF. CDR3 nucleotide sequence: TGTGCCAGCAGTTCCGGGACAGGGAGGTATACGCAGTATTTT.

CDR3 amino acids: CASSMTRAYGYTF. The CDR3, as DNA: TGTGCCAGTAGTATGACCAGGGCCTATGGCTACACCTTC. The J gene is TRBJ1-2, the V gene TRBV19; maybe TRBD1 (5 bases). This CDR3 has 13 residues. Trimming removed 3 bases from V and 4 bases from J, with 9 bases in between. Germline CDR1 and CDR2: LNHDA and SQIVND (reference sequence). The variable domain in full, completed from reference TRBV19 and TRBJ1-2, reads DGGITQSPKYLFRKEGQNVTLSCEQNLNHDAMYWYRQDPGQGLRLIYYSQIVNDFQKGDIAEGYSVSREKKESFPLTVTSAQKNPTAFYLCASSMTRAYGYTFGSGTRLTVV.

The genes are TRBV11-3 and TRBJ2-1, with TRBD2 matching 9 bases. This CDR3 has 14 residues. Looked up from germline, CDR1 is SGHNT and CDR2 is YENEEA. Trimming cost V 1 base and J 8 bases; bases outside gene matches: 3. CDR3 loop: CASSLGGTSYEQFF. Here the CDR3 DNA reads TGTGCCAGCAGCTTAGGTGGGACTAGCTATGAGCAGTTCTTC.